The present T cell receptor (beta chain) was sequenced within a study of blood T cell repertoires in COVID-19. Across the whole study: Acute-phase and convalescent COVID-19 samples originated in the United States, Italy and Spain. From T cells, B-cell-depleted T cells, or PBMCs came the material, which was cDNA or gDNA.

The CDR3 runs to 15 residues. CDR1 and CDR2 (germline): MNHNY, SVGAGI (reference sequence). The V and J ends lost 2 bases and 5 bases, in that order; junction bases with no gene match: 5. Methods used by the authors: Nucleated cell number was recorded as an estimate derived from reference gene primer amplification. Libraries were prepared by immunoSEQ multiplex PCR; TCRdb keeps only in-frame clonotypes and omits some of them. Clone size and V and J calls were adopted from that table, with D and trimming inferred from the DNA. Of about 160,000 clones in the sample, about nine tenths were seen once. The receptor was derived from a man aged 55-75 years with active or convalescent COVID-19. Sequencing used peripheral blood. This chain uses TRBV6-6 with TRBJ1-4; 7 positions agree with TRBD1. CDR3 loop: CASSYQGERNEKLFF. CDR3 nucleotides: TGTGCCAGCAGTTACCAGGGGGAGAGGAATGAAAAACTGTTTTTT.